This is a list of T cell receptor beta chains from one sample in a study of OX40 agonist ivuxolimab in advanced cancers. Sequenced by immunoSEQ multiplex PCR; TCRdb stores in-frame clones only, minus some. The table lists about 84,000 clones, 94% of them singletons, with approximately 11% in the top ten. Sequencing was performed on CD4+ or CD8+ T cells sorted from blood, taken in a trial of the OX40 agonist ivuxolimab. The receptors derive from an adult with an advanced solid tumor such as melanoma, head and neck, liver or kidney cancer. CDR3s include the opening cysteine and the closing phenylalanine or tryptophan. Fields, in order: V gene, J gene, CDR3 protein.

TRBV11-2	TRBJ2-2	CASETSGNTGELFF
TRBV9	TRBJ1-2	CASSVDLGRGYGYTF
TRBV5-6	TRBJ2-5	CASSLVQQQQETQYF
TRBV7-2	TRBJ2-3	CASSLTRISGRSDTQYF
TRBV30	TRBJ1-2	CAWSVYEQGAYGYTF
TRBV28	TRBJ2-7	CATSTGPYEQYF
TRBV5-6	TRBJ1-2	CASSLAGTNYGYTF
TRBV5-6	TRBJ2-2	CASSYPWRTSGTNTGELFF
TRBV4-3	TRBJ2-1	CASSQDGRGPDEQFF
TRBV7-9	TRBJ1-1	CASSTGPNTEAFF
TRBV7-6	TRBJ2-5	CASSLVRTWQETQYF
TRBV27	TRBJ2-7	CASSSRTSPYEQYF
TRBV9	TRBJ2-5	CASSVEDQETQYF
TRBV9	TRBJ1-2	CASRAVFYGYTF
TRBV27	TRBJ1-2	CASSHRGMVDYGYTF
TRBV7-9	TRBJ2-1	CASSLRKKGREQFF
TRBV7-3	TRBJ2-1	CASSLIAAEYNEQFF